This TCR beta chain is drawn from a study of blood T cell repertoires in COVID-19. Study at large: Sources were T cells, B-cell-depleted T cells, or PBMCs; the material itself was cDNA or gDNA.

The CDR3 loop spans 14 amino acids. CDR1 is LNHDA, CDR2 SQIVND, per germline (reference sequence). Deletions cut 6 bases from V and 3 bases from J, with 15 bases between. TCRdb's copy holds only in-frame clones and misses some; the assay was immunoSEQ multiplex PCR. The sample contains roughly 250,000 clones, about four fifths of which appear only once. Sequenced sample: peripheral blood. This receptor was taken from a middle-aged man with active or convalescent COVID-19. The rearrangement uses TRBV19 and TRBJ2-7; a weak D match, TRBD1 (8 bases). This CDR3 is CASSRNRGGYEQYF. The CDR3, as DNA: TGTGCCAGTAGCCGCAACAGGGGGGGCTACGAGCAGTACTTC.